This T cell receptor beta chain was documented in a study of T-cell reconstitution after alpha-beta-depleted transplantation in children. Whole-study findings and limits: Expanded graft clones, several hundred of them, were reportedly the source of alpha-beta T cells about two months after transplant.

Unique molecular identifiers were incorporated when the TCRbeta library was constructed. TCRdb called the PCR reads again in MiXCR, with one record for every CDR3 protein. There are fewer than 700,000 distinct CDR3 sequences in the sample; 10% to 15% occur only once, and 2.2% lies in the top ten. In its sample, this clonotype was seen a few times. As yet, its antigen is unknown. With 1 base removed from V and 6 bases from J, the gap between germline ends came to 12 bases. The CDR3 runs to 15 residues. Germline V gene lookup returns CDR1 SGHVS and CDR2 FQNEAQ. The sequencing here drew on PBMCs, mostly from graft donor cells, taken 360 days after TCRalphabeta/CD19-depleted stem cell transplant. This sequence was found in a male patient younger than 18 who had a stem cell transplant for acute myeloid leukemia, so the T cells may come from the graft donor. This chain joins TRBV7-8 and TRBJ2-2; D ambiguous. The chain's CDR3 is CASSLVGSVAGELFF. Here the CDR3 DNA reads TGTGCCAGCAGCTTAGTGGGTTCGGTAGCCGGGGAGCTGTTTTTT.